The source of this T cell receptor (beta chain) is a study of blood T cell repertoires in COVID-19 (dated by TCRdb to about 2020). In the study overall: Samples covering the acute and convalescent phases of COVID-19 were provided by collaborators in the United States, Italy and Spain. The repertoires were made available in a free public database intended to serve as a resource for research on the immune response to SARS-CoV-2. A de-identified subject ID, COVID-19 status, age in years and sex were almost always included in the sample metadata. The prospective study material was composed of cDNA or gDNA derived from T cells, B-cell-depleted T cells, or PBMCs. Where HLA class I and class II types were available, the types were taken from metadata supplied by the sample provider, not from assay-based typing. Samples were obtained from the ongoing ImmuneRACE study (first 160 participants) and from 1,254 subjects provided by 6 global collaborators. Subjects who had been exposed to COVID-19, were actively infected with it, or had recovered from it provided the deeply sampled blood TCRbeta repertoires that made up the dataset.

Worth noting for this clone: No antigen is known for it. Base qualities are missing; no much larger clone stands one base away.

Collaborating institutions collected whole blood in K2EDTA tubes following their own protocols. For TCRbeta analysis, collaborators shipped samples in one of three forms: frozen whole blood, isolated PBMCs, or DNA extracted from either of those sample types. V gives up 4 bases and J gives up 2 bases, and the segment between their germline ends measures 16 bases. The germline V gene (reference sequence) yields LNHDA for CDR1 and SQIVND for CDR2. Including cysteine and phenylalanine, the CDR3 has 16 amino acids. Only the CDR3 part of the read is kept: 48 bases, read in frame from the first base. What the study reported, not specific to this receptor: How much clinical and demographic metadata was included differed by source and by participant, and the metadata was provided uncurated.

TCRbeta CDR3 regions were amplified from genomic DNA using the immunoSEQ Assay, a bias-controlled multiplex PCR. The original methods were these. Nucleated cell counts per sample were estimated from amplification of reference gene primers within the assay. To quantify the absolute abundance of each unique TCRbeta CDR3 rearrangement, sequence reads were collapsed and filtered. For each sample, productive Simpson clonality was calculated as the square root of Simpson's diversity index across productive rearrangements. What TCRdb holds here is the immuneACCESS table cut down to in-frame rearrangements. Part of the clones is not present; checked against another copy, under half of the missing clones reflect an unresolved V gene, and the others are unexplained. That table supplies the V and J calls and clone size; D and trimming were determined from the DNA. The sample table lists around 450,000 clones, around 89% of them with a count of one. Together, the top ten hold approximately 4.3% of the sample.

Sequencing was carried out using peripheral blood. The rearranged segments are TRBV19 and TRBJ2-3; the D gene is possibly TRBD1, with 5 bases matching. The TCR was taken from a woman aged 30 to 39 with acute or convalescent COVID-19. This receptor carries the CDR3 CASSNGGDRYTDTQYF. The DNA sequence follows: TGTGCCAGTAGTAATGGCGGAGACAGATACACAGATACGCAGTATTTT.